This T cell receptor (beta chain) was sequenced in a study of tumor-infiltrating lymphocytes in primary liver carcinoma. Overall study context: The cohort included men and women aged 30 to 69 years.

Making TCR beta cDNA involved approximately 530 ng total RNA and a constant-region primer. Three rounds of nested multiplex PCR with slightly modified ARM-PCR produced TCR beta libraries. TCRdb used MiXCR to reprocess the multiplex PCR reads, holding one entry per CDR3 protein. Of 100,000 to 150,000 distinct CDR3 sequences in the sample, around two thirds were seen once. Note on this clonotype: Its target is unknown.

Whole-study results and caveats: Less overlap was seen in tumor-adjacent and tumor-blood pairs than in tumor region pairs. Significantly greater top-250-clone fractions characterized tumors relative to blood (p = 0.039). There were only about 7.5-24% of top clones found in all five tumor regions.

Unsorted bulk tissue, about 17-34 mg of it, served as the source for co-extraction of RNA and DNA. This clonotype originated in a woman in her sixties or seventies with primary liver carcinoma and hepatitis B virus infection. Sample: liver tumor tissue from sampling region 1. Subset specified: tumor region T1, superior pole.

DNA for the CDR3: TGTGCCAGTAGTACCCAGCGGTTATCCTACGAGCAGTACTTC. Amino acids: CASSTQRLSYEQYF. The chain uses TRBV19 and TRBJ2-7; a weak D match, TRBD2 (5 bases). Trimming shortened V by 4 bases and J by 1 base, and 11 bases separated the two germline ends. CDR3 length: 14 residues. Looked up from germline, CDR1 is LNHDA and CDR2 is SQIVND (reference sequence).